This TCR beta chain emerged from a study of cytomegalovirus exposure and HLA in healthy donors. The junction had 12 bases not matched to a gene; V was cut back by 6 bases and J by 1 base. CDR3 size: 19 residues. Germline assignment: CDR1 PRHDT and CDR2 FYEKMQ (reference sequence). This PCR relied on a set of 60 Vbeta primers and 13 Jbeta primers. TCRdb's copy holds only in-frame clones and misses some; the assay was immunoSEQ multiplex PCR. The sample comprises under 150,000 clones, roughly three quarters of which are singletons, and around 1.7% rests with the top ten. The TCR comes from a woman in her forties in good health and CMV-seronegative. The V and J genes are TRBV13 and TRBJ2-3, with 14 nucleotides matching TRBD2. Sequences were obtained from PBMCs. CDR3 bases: TGTGCCAGCAGAAACCCGGGACTAGCGGGAGAAGGAGGCACAGATACGCAGTATTTT. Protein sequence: CASRNPGLAGEGGTDTQYF.